The text below deals with one T cell receptor beta chain. Antigen unknown. Only in-frame clones appear in the TCRdb table, and some are missing; sequencing was by immunoSEQ multiplex PCR. The sample holds 120,000 or so clones, 88% seen once. The length of the CDR3 is 14 residues. The trim removed 4 bases at V and 3 bases at J, leaving 6 bases unmatched. Germline CDR1 reads SGHRS; CDR2 reads YFSETQ. Donors came from a validation cohort of over a hundred subjects, distinct from the first 666-subject cohort. These data originate in a study of cytomegalovirus exposure and HLA in healthy donors. On the study more broadly: In a later analysis, the 130 or so validation repertoires were reported to have used the same platform as the 600 to 800 first-cohort repertoires. Overall study results and limits: Investigators reported 150 to 200 TCR beta chains as tied to cytomegalovirus.

The source is a woman aged 30 to 39 in good health and CMV-seropositive. The chain couples TRBV5-1 to TRBJ2-5; 7 bases match TRBD1. Sequenced material: PBMCs. The CDR3 DNA follows: TGCGCCAGCAGCGCCTACAGGGGAGAAGAGACCCAGTACTTC. Its translation: CASSAYRGEETQYF.